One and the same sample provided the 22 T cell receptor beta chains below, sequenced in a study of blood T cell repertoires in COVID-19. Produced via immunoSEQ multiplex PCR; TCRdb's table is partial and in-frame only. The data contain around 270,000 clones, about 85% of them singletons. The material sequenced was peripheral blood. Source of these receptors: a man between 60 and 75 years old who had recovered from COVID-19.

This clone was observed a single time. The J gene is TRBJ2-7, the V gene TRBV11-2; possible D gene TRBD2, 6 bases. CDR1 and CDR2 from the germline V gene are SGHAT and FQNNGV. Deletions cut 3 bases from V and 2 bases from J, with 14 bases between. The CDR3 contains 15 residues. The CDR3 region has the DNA TGTGCCAGCAGCTTTGCAGCGGGTGGGGCCTACGAGCAGTACTTC. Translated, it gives CASSFAAGGAYEQYF.

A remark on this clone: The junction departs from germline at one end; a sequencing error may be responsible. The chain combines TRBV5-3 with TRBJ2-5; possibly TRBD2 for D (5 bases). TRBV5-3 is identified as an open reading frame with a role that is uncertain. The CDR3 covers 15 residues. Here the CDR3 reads CARSLVEGSEETKYF. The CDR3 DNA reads TGTGCCAGAAGCTTGGTTGAGGGCTCAGAGGAGACCAAGTACTTC.

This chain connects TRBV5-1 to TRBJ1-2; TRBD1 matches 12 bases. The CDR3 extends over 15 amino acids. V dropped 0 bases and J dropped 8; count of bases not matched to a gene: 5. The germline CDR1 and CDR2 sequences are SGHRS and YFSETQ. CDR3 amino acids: CASSLEGQGAGGYTF. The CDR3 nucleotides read TGCGCCAGCAGCTTGGAGGGACAGGGGGCCGGGGGCTACACCTTC.

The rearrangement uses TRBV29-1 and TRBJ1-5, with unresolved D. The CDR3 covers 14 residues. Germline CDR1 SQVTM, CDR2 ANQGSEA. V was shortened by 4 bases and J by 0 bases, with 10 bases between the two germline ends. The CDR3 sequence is CSVAHSNSNQPQHF. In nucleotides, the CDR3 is TGCAGCGTTGCCCACAGCAATAGCAATCAGCCCCAGCATTTT.

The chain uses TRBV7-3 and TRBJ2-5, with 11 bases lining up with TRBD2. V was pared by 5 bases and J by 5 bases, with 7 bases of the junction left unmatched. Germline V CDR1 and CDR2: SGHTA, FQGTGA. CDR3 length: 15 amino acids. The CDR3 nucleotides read TGTGCCAGCAGCAAGTCTAGCGGGGGGTTGGAGACCCAGTACTTC. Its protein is CASSKSSGGLETQYF.

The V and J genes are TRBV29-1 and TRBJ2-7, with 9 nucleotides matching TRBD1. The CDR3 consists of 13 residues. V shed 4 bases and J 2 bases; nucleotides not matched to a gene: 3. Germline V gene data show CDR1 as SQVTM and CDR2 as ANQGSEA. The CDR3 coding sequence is TGCAGCGTTGGGACAGGGGTTGCCTACGAGCAGTACTTC. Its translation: CSVGTGVAYEQYF.

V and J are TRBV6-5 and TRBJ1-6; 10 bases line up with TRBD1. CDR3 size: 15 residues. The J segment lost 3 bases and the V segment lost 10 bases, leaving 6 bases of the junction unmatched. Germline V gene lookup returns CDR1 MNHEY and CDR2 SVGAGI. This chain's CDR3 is CAISGDRGYNSPLHF. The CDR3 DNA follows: TGTGCCATCTCGGGGGACAGGGGCTATAATTCACCCCTCCACTTT.

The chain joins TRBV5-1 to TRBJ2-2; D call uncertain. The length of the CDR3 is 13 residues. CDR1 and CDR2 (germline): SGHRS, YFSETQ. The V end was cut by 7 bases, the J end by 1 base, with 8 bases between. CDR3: CASGYRNTGELFF. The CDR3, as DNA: TGCGCCAGCGGCTACAGGAACACCGGGGAGCTGTTTTTT. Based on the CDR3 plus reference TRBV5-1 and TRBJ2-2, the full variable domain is KAGVTQTPRYLIKTRGQQVTLSCSPISGHRSVSWYQQTPGQGLQFLFEYFSETQRNKGNFPGRFSGRQFSNSRSEMNVSTLELGDSALYLCASGYRNTGELFFGEGSRLTVL.

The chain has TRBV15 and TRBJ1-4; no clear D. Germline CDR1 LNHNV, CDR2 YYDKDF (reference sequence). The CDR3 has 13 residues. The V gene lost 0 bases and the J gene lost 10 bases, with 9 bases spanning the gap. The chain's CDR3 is CATSRDHSGKLFF. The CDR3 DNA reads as TGTGCCACCAGCAGAGACCACTCGGGAAAACTGTTTTTT.

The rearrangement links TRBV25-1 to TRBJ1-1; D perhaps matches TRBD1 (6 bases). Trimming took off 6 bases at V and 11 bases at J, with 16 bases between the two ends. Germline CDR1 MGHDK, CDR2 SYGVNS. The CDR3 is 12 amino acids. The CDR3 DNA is TGTGCCAGCAGAGAAAGGGGGTCGGAGGCTTTCTTT. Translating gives CASRERGSEAFF. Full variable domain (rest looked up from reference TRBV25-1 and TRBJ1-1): EADIYQTPRYLVIGTGKKITLECSQTMGHDKMYWYQQDPGMELHLIHYSYGVNSTEKGDLSSESTVSRIRTEHFPLTLESARPSHTSQYLCASRERGSEAFFGQGTRLTVV.

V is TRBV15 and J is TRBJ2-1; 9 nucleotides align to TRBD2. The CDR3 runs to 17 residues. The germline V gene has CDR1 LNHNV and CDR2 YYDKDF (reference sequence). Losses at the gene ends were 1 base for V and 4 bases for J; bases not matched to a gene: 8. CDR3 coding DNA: TGTGCCACCAGCAGAGTTTTTAGCGGGGGAACGTACAATGAGCAGTTCTTC. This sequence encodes CATSRVFSGGTYNEQFF.

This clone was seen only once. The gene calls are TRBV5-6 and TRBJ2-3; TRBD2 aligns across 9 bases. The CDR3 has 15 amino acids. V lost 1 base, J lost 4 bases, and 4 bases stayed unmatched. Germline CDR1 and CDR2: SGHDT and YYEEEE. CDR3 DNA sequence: TGTGCCAGCAGCTTGTTGGCGGGGGGGTCAGATACGCAGTATTTT. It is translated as CASSLLAGGSDTQYF.

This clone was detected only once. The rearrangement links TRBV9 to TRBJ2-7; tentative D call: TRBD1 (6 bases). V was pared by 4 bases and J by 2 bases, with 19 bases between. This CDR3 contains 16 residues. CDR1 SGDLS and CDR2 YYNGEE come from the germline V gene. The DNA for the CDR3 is TGTGCCAGCAGCACTCAAGGACAGCCCTTCGCCTACGAGCAGTACTTC. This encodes CASSTQGQPFAYEQYF.

The CDR3 DNA reads as TGTGCCAGCAGTTACATGGGTGCACAGGAGAACACCATATATTTT. Residues: CASSYMGAQENTIYF. The rearrangement links TRBV6-5 to TRBJ1-3, with D tentatively TRBD1 (5 bases). The CDR3 covers 15 residues. Germline values: CDR1 MNHEY, CDR2 SVGAGI. Trimming shortened V by 2 bases and J by 7 bases, and 15 bases separated the two germline ends.

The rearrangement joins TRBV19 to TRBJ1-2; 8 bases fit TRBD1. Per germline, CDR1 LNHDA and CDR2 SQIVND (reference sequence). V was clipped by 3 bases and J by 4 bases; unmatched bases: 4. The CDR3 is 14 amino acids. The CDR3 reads CASSIGQGVYGYTF. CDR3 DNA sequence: TGTGCCAGTAGTATCGGACAGGGCGTCTATGGCTACACCTTC.

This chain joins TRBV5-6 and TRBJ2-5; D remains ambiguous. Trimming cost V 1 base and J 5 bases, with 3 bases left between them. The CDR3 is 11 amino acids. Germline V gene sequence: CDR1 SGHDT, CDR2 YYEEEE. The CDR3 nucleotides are TGTGCCAGCAGCTTGCTGGAGACCCAGTACTTC. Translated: CASSLLETQYF. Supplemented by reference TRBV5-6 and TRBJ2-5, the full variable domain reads DAGVTQSPTHLIKTRGQQVTLRCSPKSGHDTVSWYQQALGQGPQFIFQYYEEEERQRGNFPDRFSGHQFPNYSSELNVNALLLGDSALYLCASSLLETQYFGPGTRLLVL.

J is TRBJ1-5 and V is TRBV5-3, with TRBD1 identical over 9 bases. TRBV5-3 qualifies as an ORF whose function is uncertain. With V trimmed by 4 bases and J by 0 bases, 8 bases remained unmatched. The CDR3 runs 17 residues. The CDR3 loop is CARSEGQGIGSNQPQHF. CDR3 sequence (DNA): TGTGCCAGAAGCGAGGGACAGGGAATAGGTAGCAATCAGCCCCAGCATTTT.

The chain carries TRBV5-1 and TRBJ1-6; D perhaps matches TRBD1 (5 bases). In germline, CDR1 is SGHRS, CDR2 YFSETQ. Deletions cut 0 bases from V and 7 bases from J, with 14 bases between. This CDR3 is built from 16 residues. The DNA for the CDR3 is TGCGCCAGCAGCTTGGATGATTCGCGGGGGAATTCACCCCTCCACTTT. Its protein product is CASSLDDSRGNSPLHF.

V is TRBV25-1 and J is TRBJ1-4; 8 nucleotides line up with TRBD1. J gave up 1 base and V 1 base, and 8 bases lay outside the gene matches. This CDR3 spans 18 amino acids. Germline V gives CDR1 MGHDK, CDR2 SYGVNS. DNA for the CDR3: TGTGCCAGCAGTGAATCCCAGGGGGCCCTCTTAACTAATGAAAAACTGTTTTTT. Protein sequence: CASSESQGALLTNEKLFF.

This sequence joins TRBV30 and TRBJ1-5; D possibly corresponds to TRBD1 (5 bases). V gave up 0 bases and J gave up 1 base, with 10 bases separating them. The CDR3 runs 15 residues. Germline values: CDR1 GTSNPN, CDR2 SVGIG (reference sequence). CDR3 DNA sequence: TGTGCCTGGAGTGTCTCCAGGGCGAGCAATCAGCCCCAGCATTTT. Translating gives CAWSVSRASNQPQHF. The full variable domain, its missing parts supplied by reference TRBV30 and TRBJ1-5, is SQTIHQWPATLVQPVGSPLSLECTVEGTSNPNLYWYRQAAGRGLQLLFYSVGIGQISSEVPQNLSASRPQDRQFILSSKKLLLSDSGFYLCAWSVSRASNQPQHFGDGTRLSIL.

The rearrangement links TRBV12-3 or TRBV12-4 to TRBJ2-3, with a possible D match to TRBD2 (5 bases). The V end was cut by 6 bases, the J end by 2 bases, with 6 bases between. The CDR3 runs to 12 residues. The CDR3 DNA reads TGTGCCAGCAGCCGGGACACAGATACGCAGTATTTT. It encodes CASSRDTDTQYF.

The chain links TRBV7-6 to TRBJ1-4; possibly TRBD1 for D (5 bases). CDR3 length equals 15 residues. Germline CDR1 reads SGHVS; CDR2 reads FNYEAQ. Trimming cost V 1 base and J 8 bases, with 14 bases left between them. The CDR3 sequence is CASSLEGPPGEKLFF. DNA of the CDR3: TGTGCCAGCAGCTTAGAGGGGCCTCCAGGGGAAAAACTGTTTTTT.